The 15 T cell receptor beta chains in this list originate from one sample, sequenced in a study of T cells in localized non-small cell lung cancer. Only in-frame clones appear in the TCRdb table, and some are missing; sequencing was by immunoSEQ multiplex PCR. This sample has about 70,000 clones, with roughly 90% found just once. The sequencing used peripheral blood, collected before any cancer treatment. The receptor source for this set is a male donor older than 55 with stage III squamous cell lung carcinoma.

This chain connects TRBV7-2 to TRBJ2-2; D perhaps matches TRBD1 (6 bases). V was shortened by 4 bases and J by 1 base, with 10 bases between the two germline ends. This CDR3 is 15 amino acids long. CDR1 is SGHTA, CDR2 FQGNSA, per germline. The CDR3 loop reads CASSSLQGNTGELFF. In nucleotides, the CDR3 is TGTGCCAGCAGCTCTTTACAGGGGAACACCGGGGAGCTGTTTTTT.

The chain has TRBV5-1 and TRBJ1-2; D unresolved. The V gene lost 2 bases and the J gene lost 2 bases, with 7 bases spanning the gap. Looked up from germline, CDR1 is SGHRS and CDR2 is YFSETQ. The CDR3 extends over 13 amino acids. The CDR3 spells CASSLEVNYGYTF. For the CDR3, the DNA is TGCGCCAGCAGCTTAGAAGTGAACTATGGCTACACCTTC.

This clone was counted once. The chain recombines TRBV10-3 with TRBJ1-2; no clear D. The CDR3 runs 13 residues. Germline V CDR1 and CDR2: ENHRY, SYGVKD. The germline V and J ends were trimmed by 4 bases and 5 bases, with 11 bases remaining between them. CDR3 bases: TGTGCCATCAGTGCTCGGACTGAGTATGGCTACACCTTC. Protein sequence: CAISARTEYGYTF.

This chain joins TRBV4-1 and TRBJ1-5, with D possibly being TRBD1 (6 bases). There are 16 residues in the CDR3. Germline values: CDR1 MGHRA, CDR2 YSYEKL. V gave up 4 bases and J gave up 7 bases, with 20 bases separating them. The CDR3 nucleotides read TGCGCCAGCAGCCTAAGCCTGACAGGTGGTATACAGCCCCAGCATTTT. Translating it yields CASSLSLTGGIQPQHF.

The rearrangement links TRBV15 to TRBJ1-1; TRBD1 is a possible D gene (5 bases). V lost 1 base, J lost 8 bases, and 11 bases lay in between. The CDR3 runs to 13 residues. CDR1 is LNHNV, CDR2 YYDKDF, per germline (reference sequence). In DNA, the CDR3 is TGTGCCACCAGCAGAGGACAGTTTCGGGAAGCTTTCTTT. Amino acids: CATSRGQFREAFF.

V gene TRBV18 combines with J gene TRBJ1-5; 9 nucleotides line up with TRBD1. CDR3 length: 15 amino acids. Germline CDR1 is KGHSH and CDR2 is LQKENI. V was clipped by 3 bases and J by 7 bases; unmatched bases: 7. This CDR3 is CASSPDRGVGQPQHF. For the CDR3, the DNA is TGTGCCAGCTCACCGGACAGGGGAGTCGGGCAGCCCCAGCATTTT.

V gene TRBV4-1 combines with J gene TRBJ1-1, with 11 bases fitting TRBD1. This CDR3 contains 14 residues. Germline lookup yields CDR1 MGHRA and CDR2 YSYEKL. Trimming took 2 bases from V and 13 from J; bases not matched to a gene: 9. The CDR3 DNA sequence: TGCGCCAGCAGCCAACTAGGACAGGGGGCTAGGGTTTTCTTT. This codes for CASSQLGQGARVFF.

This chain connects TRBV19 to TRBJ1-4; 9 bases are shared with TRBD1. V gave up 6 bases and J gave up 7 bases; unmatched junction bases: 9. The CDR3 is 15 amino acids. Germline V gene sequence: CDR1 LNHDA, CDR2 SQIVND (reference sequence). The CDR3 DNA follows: TGTGCCAGTAGCGCACAAACGACAGGGGGTGAAAAACTGTTTTTT. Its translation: CASSAQTTGGEKLFF.

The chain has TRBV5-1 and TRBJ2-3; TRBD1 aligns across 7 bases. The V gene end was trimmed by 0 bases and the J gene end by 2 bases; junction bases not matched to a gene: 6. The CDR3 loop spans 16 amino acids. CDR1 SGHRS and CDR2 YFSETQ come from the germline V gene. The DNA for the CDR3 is TGCGCCAGCAGCTTGGAGGGACAGCCCCACACAGATACGCAGTATTTT. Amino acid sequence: CASSLEGQPHTDTQYF.

For the CDR3, the DNA is TGCGCCAGCAGCTTGGTCCCGGGAAGCTCCTACAATGAGCAGTTCTTC. Amino acids: CASSLVPGSSYNEQFF. This sequence joins TRBV5-1 and TRBJ2-1; TRBD2 might be the D (5 bases). V was cut by 0 bases and J by 0 bases, with 10 bases left in between. CDR1 is SGHRS and CDR2 is YFSETQ in the germline V gene. This CDR3 is 16 amino acids long.

The CDR3 spells CASSLDVITDTQYF. In nucleotides, the CDR3 is TGCGCCAGCAGCTTGGATGTAATCACAGATACGCAGTATTTT. The chain carries TRBV5-1 and TRBJ2-3; no clear D gene. This CDR3 comprises 14 residues. Germline V gene sequence: CDR1 SGHRS, CDR2 YFSETQ. Trimming stripped 0 bases from V and 2 bases from J, with 7 bases between.

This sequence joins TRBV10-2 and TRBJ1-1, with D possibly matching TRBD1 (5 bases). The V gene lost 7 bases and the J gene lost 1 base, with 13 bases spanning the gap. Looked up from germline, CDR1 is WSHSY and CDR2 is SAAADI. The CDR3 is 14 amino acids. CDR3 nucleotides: TGCGCCAGCACCATAGGGAGGGGGAACACTGAAGCTTTCTTT. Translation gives CASTIGRGNTEAFF.

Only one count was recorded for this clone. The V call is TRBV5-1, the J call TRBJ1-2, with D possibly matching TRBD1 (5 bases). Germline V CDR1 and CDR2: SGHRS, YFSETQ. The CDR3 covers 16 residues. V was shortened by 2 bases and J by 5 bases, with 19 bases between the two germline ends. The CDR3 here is CASSFNGAGIDYGYTF. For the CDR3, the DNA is TGCGCCAGCAGCTTCAACGGGGCAGGGATTGATTATGGCTACACCTTC. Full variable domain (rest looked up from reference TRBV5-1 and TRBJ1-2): KAGVTQTPRYLIKTRGQQVTLSCSPISGHRSVSWYQQTPGQGLQFLFEYFSETQRNKGNFPGRFSGRQFSNSRSEMNVSTLELGDSALYLCASSFNGAGIDYGYTFGSGTRLTVV.

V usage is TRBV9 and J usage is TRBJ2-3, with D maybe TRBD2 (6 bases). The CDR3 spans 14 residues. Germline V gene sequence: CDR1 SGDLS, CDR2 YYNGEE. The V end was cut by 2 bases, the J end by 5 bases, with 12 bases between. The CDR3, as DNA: TGTGCCAGCAGCGTGACTAGACCGGAAGATACGCAGTATTTT. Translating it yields CASSVTRPEDTQYF.

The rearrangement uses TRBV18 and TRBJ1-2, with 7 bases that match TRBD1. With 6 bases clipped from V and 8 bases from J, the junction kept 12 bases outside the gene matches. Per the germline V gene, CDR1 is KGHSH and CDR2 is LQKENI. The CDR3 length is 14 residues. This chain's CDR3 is CASSRWEGAEGYTF. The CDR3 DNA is TGTGCCAGCTCGCGATGGGAGGGGGCTGAAGGCTACACCTTC.